The subject of this entry is one T cell receptor (beta chain). The CDR3 is 17 amino acids. V trimming: 4 bases; J trimming: 2 bases; junction bases outside the gene matches: 11. Germline CDR1 is MGHRA and CDR2 is YSYEKL. The sample originates from a study of cytomegalovirus exposure and HLA in healthy donors. PCR employed 60 Vbeta and 13 Jbeta primers. Generated by immunoSEQ multiplex PCR, the TCRdb table keeps only in-frame clones and is missing some. The table includes roughly 130,000 clones, approximately 74% detected once. This receptor was identified in a man younger than 35 in good health and CMV-seropositive. Sequencing used PBMCs. This chain links TRBV4-1 with TRBJ2-7; the match to TRBD2 covers 10 bases. CDR3 coding DNA: TGCGCCAGCAGCCCCCTTGCCAGCGGGGGGGCAACCTACGAGCAGTACTTC. Its translation is CASSPLASGGATYEQYF.